The 27 T cell receptor beta chains in this list originate from one sample, sequenced in a study of T cells in localized non-small cell lung cancer (dated by TCRdb to the early 2020s). The library came from the immunoSEQ multiplex PCR assay. TCRdb took over this immuneACCESS table, retaining in-frame rearrangements with V and J assigned. Such tables are incomplete; in checked studies, under half of the missing clones stem from an unresolved V gene, and the remainder is unexplained. This sample has approximately 88,000 clones in its table, and around 90% of those were observed once. The ten top clones hold 4.1% of the sample. The sequenced sample was PBMCs, obtained before any cancer treatment. The receptors originated from a woman between 40 and 69 years old with stage II squamous cell lung carcinoma.

The rearrangement joins TRBV28 to TRBJ2-7; TRBD1 matches at 7 bases. Per the germline V gene, CDR1 is MDHEN and CDR2 is SYDVKM. The CDR3 length is 14 residues. With 6 bases clipped from V and 4 bases from J, the junction kept 9 bases outside the gene matches. The CDR3 region is CASSIPGQTYEQYF. CDR3 bases: TGTGCCAGCAGCATCCCGGGACAGACATACGAGCAGTACTTC.

The chain couples TRBV2 to TRBJ2-6, with D maybe TRBD2 (6 bases). Germline V CDR1 and CDR2: SNHLY, FYNNEI. The CDR3 runs to 21 residues. The V and J ends lost 7 bases and 0 bases respectively, with 28 bases between them. The chain's CDR3 is CASKKSTVGLGDFSGANVLTF. The DNA for the CDR3 is TGTGCCAGCAAGAAGTCAACAGTGGGGTTAGGGGACTTCTCTGGGGCCAACGTCCTGACTTTC.

The chain is built from TRBV27 and TRBJ2-7, with TRBD1 matching 10 bases. V lost 7 bases to trimming and J lost 6 bases; unmatched junction nucleotides: 3. CDR1 is MNHEY, CDR2 SMNVEV, per germline (reference sequence). The CDR3 consists of 12 residues. The DNA for the CDR3 is TGTGCCAGCACCGGACAGGGGGGCGAGCAGTACTTC. Encoded protein: CASTGQGGEQYF.

The chain uses TRBV7-8 and TRBJ2-7; TRBD2 agrees at 10 bases. V lost 5 bases and J lost 1; bases outside the gene matches: 2. The CDR3 covers 14 residues. Germline V gene sequence: CDR1 SGHVS, CDR2 FQNEAQ. The DNA for the CDR3 is TGTGCCAGCAGCCAACTAGCGGGGTCCTACGAGCAGTACTTC. This translates into CASSQLAGSYEQYF.

The chain employs TRBV29-1 and TRBJ2-7; D unresolved. The V end lost 6 bases, the J end lost 6 bases, and 12 bases lay between the germline ends. Germline V CDR1 and CDR2: SQVTM, ANQGSEA. This CDR3 is built from 11 residues. The CDR3 loop is CSVMGMAEQYF. The CDR3 DNA is TGCAGCGTGATGGGGATGGCCGAGCAGTACTTC.

The chain couples TRBV6-5 to TRBJ2-7; 10 bases fit TRBD2. J gave up 9 bases and V 10 bases, and 15 bases lay outside the gene matches. The CDR3 has 14 amino acids. Germline V lookup: CDR1 MNHEY, CDR2 SVGAGI. In nucleotides, the CDR3 is TGTGCCACCACCGGGGCTAGCGGGAGTTTTAGGCAGTACTTC. It encodes CATTGASGSFRQYF.

V usage is TRBV7-9 and J usage is TRBJ1-1; D is perhaps TRBD1 (6 bases). CDR3 length: 13 residues. Germline V gives CDR1 SEHNR, CDR2 FQNEAQ (reference sequence). The V end was cut by 6 bases, the J end by 4 bases, with 12 bases between. The CDR3 reads CASSLTGPTEAFF. DNA for the CDR3: TGTGCCAGCAGTCTTACAGGGCCCACTGAAGCTTTCTTT. Together with reference TRBV7-9 and TRBJ1-1, the CDR3 gives the full variable domain: DTGVSQNPRHKITKRGQNVTFRCDPISEHNRLYWYRQTLGQGPEFLTYFQNEAQLEKSRLLSDRFSAERPKGSFSTLEIQRTEQGDSAMYLCASSLTGPTEAFFGQGTRLTVV.

V gene TRBV2 combines with J gene TRBJ1-1; no clear D gene. Looked up from germline, CDR1 is SNHLY and CDR2 is FYNNEI. The CDR3 covers 13 residues. V was clipped by 6 bases and J by 4 bases, with 12 bases between them. The CDR3 region has the DNA TGTGCCAGCAGGGCGGAGTTGGGCACTGAAGCTTTCTTT. As protein: CASRAELGTEAFF.

The rearrangement links TRBV27 to TRBJ1-4; TRBD1 might be the D (5 bases). CDR1 is MNHEY and CDR2 is SMNVEV in the germline V gene (reference sequence). With 5 bases removed from V and 0 bases from J, the gap between germline ends came to 13 bases. The length of the CDR3 is 16 residues. The CDR3 DNA is TGTGCCAGCAGTCCCATGACAGTTGCAACTAATGAAAAACTGTTTTTT. This encodes CASSPMTVATNEKLFF. Complete variable domain (other parts from reference TRBV27 and TRBJ1-4): EAQVTQNPRYLITVTGKKLTVTCSQNMNHEYMSWYRQDPGLGLRQIYYSMNVEVTDKGDVPEGYKVSRKEKRNFPLILESPSPNQTSLYFCASSPMTVATNEKLFFGSGTQLSVL.

Notes on this clone: A junction boundary mismatches the germline segment, possibly from a read error. The chain carries TRBV5-4 and TRBJ2-7, with 7 bases fitting TRBD1. This CDR3 region has 11 residues. Looked up from germline, CDR1 is SGHNT and CDR2 is YYREEE (reference sequence). The CDR3 nucleotides are TGTGCCAGCAGCTTGGGAGGGGGCCTCGACTTC. Encoded protein: CASSLGGGLDF.

The gene calls are TRBV11-2 and TRBJ1-6; D might be TRBD1 (5 bases). The V and J ends lost 0 bases and 7 bases respectively, with 13 bases between them. This CDR3 has 16 amino acids. Germline CDR1 is SGHAT and CDR2 is FQNNGV. The chain's CDR3 is CASSLDAGGINSPLHF. The CDR3 nucleotides read TGTGCCAGCAGCTTAGACGCTGGGGGTATAAATTCACCCCTCCACTTT.

The CDR3 DNA follows: TGTGCCAGCAGCTCACCTTGGACAGGGCTAGGCACTGAAGCTTTCTTT. This gives the protein CASSSPWTGLGTEAFF. This rearrangement joins TRBV5-4 to TRBJ1-1; 8 bases line up with TRBD1. V was pared by 3 bases and J by 4 bases, with 11 bases of the junction left unmatched. The germline V gene has CDR1 SGHNT and CDR2 YYREEE (reference sequence). The CDR3 covers 16 residues.

The chain is built from TRBV7-8 and TRBJ2-5; 14 bases map to TRBD2. The CDR3 runs to 17 residues. The V segment lost 1 base and the J segment 2 bases; nucleotides outside the gene matches: 3. Germline values: CDR1 SGHVS, CDR2 FQNEAQ. CDR3 sequence reads: CASSLGLAGGQQETQYF. In DNA, the CDR3 is TGTGCCAGCAGCTTAGGACTAGCGGGGGGGCAGCAAGAGACCCAGTACTTC.

The chain recombines TRBV7-9 with TRBJ1-6, with D hard to call. CDR1 is SEHNR and CDR2 is FQNEAQ in the germline V gene (reference sequence). Deletions cut 5 bases from V and 6 bases from J, with 14 bases between. The CDR3 is 15 amino acids. This CDR3 reads CASSPGRLINSPLHF. In nucleotides, the CDR3 is TGTGCCAGCAGCCCCGGCAGATTAATTAATTCACCCCTCCACTTT.

This chain uses TRBV5-1 with TRBJ2-2; D unresolved. Trimming removed 1 base from V and 2 bases from J, with 18 bases in between. Per the germline V gene, CDR1 is SGHRS and CDR2 is YFSETQ. The CDR3 consists of 18 residues. The chain's CDR3 is CASSLTPRPRRNTGELFF. CDR3 DNA sequence: TGCGCCAGCAGCTTGACCCCTCGACCTAGGAGAAACACCGGGGAGCTGTTTTTT.

CDR3 amino acids: CASSIDRGPENIQYF. The CDR3 nucleotides read TGTGCCAGTAGTATAGATCGGGGGCCAGAAAACATTCAGTACTTC. V usage is TRBV19 and J usage is TRBJ2-4, with D possibly called TRBD1 or TRBD2 (6 bases each). This CDR3 comprises 15 residues. V lost 0 bases and J lost 5, with 11 bases in between. Germline V lookup: CDR1 LNHDA, CDR2 SQIVND (reference sequence).

This rearrangement joins TRBV19 to TRBJ2-7, with unresolved D. CDR3 length equals 13 residues. Per the germline V gene, CDR1 is LNHDA and CDR2 is SQIVND (reference sequence). V was cut by 1 base and J by 3 bases, with 7 bases left in between. CDR3 coding DNA: TGTGCCAGTAGTATAGTGGCAGACTACGAGCAGTACTTC. This translates into CASSIVADYEQYF.

The chain combines TRBV7-9 with TRBJ1-1, with TRBD1 as a possible D gene (5 bases). This CDR3 region has 13 residues. The V end lost 4 bases, the J end lost 3 bases, and 9 bases lay between the germline ends. Germline V gene sequence: CDR1 SEHNR, CDR2 FQNEAQ (reference sequence). In nucleotides, the CDR3 is TGTGCCAGCAGCTCGGGACTTTACACTGAAGCTTTCTTT. Translated: CASSSGLYTEAFF.

The rearrangement uses TRBV18 and TRBJ2-1; 12 bases agree with TRBD2. CDR1 and CDR2 from the germline V gene are KGHSH and LQKENI. The CDR3 contains 15 residues. Trimming removed 4 bases from V and 8 bases from J; junction bases left unmatched: 6. The CDR3 region has the DNA TGTGCCAGCTCACGGCTAGCGGGAGGGGAGGATGAGCAGTTCTTC. Its translation is CASSRLAGGEDEQFF.

This clone has only one observation. The chain employs TRBV12-5 and TRBJ2-7; TRBD1 aligns across 12 bases. Germline CDR1 and CDR2: LGHNT and FRNRAP. V gave up 4 bases and J gave up 4 bases; unmatched junction bases: 2. The CDR3 extends over 14 amino acids. The DNA of the CDR3 is TGTGCTAGTGGTTCGGGACAGGGGGCTTACGAGCAGTACTTC. Amino acids: CASGSGQGAYEQYF.

CDR3 protein: CASSLIPGALSGRDEKLFF. CDR3 bases: TGCGCCAGCAGCCTAATACCCGGGGCCTTGTCTGGTCGGGATGAAAAACTGTTTTTT. The chain is built from TRBV5-1 and TRBJ1-4; D is possibly TRBD1 (5 bases). In germline, CDR1 is SGHRS, CDR2 YFSETQ. V was shortened by 4 bases and J by 6 bases, with 28 bases between the two germline ends. The length of the CDR3 is 19 residues. The full variable domain, rest sourced from reference TRBV5-1 and TRBJ1-4, is KAGVTQTPRYLIKTRGQQVTLSCSPISGHRSVSWYQQTPGQGLQFLFEYFSETQRNKGNFPGRFSGRQFSNSRSEMNVSTLELGDSALYLCASSLIPGALSGRDEKLFFGSGTQLSVL.

The chain couples TRBV7-9 to TRBJ1-1; perhaps TRBD1 as D (5 bases). V was cut by 1 base and J by 5 bases, with 14 bases left in between. The CDR3 loop spans 15 amino acids. The germline V gene encodes CDR1 SEHNR and CDR2 FQNEAQ (reference sequence). CDR3 residues: CASSLEVGVRTEAFF. The CDR3 nucleotides read TGTGCCAGCAGCTTAGAGGTGGGGGTTCGGACTGAAGCTTTCTTT.

The rearrangement joins TRBV6-1 to TRBJ2-7; 10 bases agree with TRBD1. CDR3 size: 14 residues. Germline V gene data show CDR1 as MNHNS and CDR2 as SASEGT. V shed 8 bases and J 4 bases; nucleotides not matched to a gene: 8. CDR3 coding DNA: TGTGCCAGCGGTGGGGGACAGGGGCTTTACGAGCAGTACTTC. Its translation is CASGGGQGLYEQYF.

The chain couples TRBV1 to TRBJ2-2; the table's D call of TRBD2 was not tested on the DNA. TRBV1 is a listed pseudogene. The CDR3 consists of 13 residues. In DNA form, the CDR3 reads TGCACCCCGGGTGCGGGGCCAGGCGGGGAGCTGTTTTTT. Translating it yields CTPGAGPGGELFF.

This clone has a handful of counts. Additional DNA sequences in this sample encode the identical CDR3. CDR3 amino acids: CASSLSAANTEAFF. DNA for the CDR3: TGCGCCAGCAGCTTATCTGCCGCGAACACTGAAGCTTTCTTT. The genes are TRBV5-1 and TRBJ1-1; D unresolved. CDR1 and CDR2 from the germline V gene are SGHRS and YFSETQ. This CDR3 is 14 amino acids long. V lost 2 bases to trimming and J lost 1 base, with 9 bases between them.

As concerns this clone: The junction and the germline gene differ at one end; a read error may be behind it. The chain links TRBV29-1 to TRBJ1-2; the match to TRBD1 covers 9 bases. Germline V gives CDR1 SQVTM, CDR2 ANQGSEA. This CDR3 has 16 residues. The CDR3 DNA is TGCAGCGTGGAAGGAGGTAGGACAGGGGAGGACTATGGCTACACCTTC. It is translated as CSVEGGRTGEDYGYTF.

This chain links TRBV6-5 with TRBJ1-1; TRBD1 might be the D (6 bases). CDR3 size: 12 residues. In germline, CDR1 is MNHEY, CDR2 SVGAGI. Trimming removed 2 bases from V and 10 bases from J, with 11 bases in between. As DNA, the CDR3 is TGTGCCAGCAGTTACGGGGGGCGTGGAGCTTTCTTT. Translating gives CASSYGGRGAFF.